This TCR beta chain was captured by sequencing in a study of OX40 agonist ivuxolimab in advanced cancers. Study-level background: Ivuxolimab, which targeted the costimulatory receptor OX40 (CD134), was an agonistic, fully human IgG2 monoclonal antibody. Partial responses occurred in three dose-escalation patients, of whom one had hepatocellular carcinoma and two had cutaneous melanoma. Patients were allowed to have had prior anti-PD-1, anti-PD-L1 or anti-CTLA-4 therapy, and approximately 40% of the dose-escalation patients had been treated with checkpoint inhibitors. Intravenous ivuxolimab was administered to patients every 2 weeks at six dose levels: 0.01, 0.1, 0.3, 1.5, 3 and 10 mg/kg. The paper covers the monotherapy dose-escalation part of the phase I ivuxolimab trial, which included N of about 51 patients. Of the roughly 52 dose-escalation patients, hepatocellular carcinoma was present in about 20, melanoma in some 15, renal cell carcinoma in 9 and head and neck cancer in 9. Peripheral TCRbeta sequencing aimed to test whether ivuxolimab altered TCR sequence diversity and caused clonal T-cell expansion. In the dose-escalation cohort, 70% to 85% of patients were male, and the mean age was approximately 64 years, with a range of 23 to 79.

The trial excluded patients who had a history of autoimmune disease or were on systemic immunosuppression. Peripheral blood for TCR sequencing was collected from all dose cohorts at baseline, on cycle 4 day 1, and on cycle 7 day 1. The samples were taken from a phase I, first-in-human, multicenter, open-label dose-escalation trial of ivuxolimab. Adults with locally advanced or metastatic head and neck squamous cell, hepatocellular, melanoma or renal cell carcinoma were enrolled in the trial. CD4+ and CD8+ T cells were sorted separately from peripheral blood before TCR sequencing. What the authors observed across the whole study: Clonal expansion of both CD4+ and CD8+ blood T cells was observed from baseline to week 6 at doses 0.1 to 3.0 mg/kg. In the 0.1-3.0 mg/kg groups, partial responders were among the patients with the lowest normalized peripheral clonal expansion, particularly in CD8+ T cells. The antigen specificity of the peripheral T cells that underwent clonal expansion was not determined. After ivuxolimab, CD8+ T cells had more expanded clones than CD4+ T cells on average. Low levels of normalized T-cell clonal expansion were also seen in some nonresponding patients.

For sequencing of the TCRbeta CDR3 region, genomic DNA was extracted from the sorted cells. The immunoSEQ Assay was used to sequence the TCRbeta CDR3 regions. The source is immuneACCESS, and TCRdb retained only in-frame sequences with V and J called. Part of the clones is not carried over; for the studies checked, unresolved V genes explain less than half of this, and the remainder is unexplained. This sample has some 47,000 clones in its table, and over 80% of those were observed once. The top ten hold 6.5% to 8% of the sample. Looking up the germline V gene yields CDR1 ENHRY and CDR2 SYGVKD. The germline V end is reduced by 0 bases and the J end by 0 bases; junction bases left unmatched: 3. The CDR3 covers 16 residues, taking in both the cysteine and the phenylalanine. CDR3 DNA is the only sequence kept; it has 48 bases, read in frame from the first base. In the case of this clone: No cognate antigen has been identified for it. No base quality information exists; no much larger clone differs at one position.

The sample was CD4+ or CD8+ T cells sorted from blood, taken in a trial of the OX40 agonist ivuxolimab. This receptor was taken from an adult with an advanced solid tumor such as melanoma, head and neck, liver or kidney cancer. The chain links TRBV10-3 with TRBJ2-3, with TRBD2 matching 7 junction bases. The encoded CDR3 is CAISESPSGSTDTQYF. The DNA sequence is TGTGCCATCAGTGAGTCGCCTAGCGGCAGCACAGATACGCAGTATTTT.